These 8 T cell receptor beta chains share one sample of origin, sequenced in a study of CD8+CD57+ T cells in acquired aplastic anemia. Genomic DNA templated the TCR beta VDJ and CDR3 profiling. TCRdb processed the reads anew with MiXCR; each CDR3 protein has one entry. The sample has approximately 180,000 distinct CDR3 sequences, 63% seen once; the top ten hold roughly 42%. Patients chosen for sequencing had shown CD8+CD57+ cell expansion by flow cytometry. Material for sequencing was sorted CD4+, CD8+, or CD8+CD57+ T cells (not recorded which) from PBMCs. The source of these receptors is a human donor with aplastic anemia.

In this sample, this clonotype turned up a few times. The chain recombines TRBV20-1 with TRBJ2-5; no reliable D call. Per the germline V gene, CDR1 is DFQATT and CDR2 is SNEGSKA (reference sequence). This CDR3 comprises 13 residues. V was cut by 0 bases and J by 0 bases, with 5 bases left in between. The CDR3 reads CSAREGYQETQYF. The CDR3 nucleotides are TGCAGTGCTAGAGAGGGGTACCAAGAGACCCAGTACTTC.

This clonotype was recorded at least ten times. The chain links TRBV20-1 to TRBJ2-1; the match to TRBD2 covers 8 bases. The V and J ends lost 2 bases and 4 bases, in that order; junction bases with no gene match: 13. CDR1 is DFQATT and CDR2 is SNEGSKA in the germline V gene (reference sequence). This CDR3 has 17 residues. The CDR3: CSARTGGAQMKYNEQFF. The CDR3 nucleotides read TGCAGTGCTAGAACCGGGGGGGCCCAAATGAAGTACAATGAGCAGTTCTTC.

With respect to this clonotype: This may come from a read error, since a much larger clone is one base off. The genes are TRBV9 and TRBJ1-1, with D possibly being TRBD1 (6 bases). The CDR3 runs 14 residues. V lost 4 bases and J lost 4, with 14 bases in between. Germline assignment: CDR1 SGDLS and CDR2 YYNGEE. CDR3 sequence: CASSLRGWSTEAFF. CDR3 sequence (DNA): TGTGCCAGCAGCCTGAGGGGGTGGAGCACTGAAGCTTTCTTT.

The J gene is TRBJ2-7, the V gene TRBV7-2; 7 nucleotides agree with TRBD1. Trimming at V came to 2 bases and at J to 6 bases, leaving 7 bases not matched to a gene. The CDR3 is made up of 14 amino acids. Germline V lookup: CDR1 SGHTA, CDR2 FQGNSA. The CDR3 DNA reads TGTGCCAGCAGCTTAAACCCAGGGGGTCCCGAGCAGTACTTC. Its translation is CASSLNPGGPEQYF.

This chain joins TRBV29-1 and TRBJ1-3; D is possibly TRBD1 (6 bases). This CDR3 is 14 amino acids long. V lost 4 bases to trimming and J lost 0 bases, with 10 bases between them. Germline V lookup: CDR1 SQVTM, CDR2 ANQGSEA. In nucleotides, the CDR3 is TGCAGCGTTGTTGCAGGGGCCTCTGGAAACACCATATATTTT. Amino acid sequence: CSVVAGASGNTIYF.

This chain connects TRBV2 to TRBJ2-7; D call uncertain. V lost 4 bases and J 0 bases, leaving 10 bases between the germline ends. The CDR3 spans 14 residues. The germline V gene encodes CDR1 SNHLY and CDR2 FYNNEI. The CDR3 protein is CASSVDVSSYEQYF. The CDR3 nucleotides are TGTGCCAGCAGTGTGGATGTAAGCTCCTACGAGCAGTACTTC.

This clonotype was observed at least ten times. V gene TRBV2 combines with J gene TRBJ1-2; 9 nucleotides line up with TRBD1. The CDR3 consists of 13 residues. V lost 6 bases to trimming and J lost 3 bases; unmatched junction nucleotides: 2. Germline V gene sequence: CDR1 SNHLY, CDR2 FYNNEI. The CDR3 here is CASRRTGDYGYTF. In nucleotides, the CDR3 is TGTGCCAGCAGACGGACAGGGGACTATGGCTACACCTTC.

A word on this clonotype: One end of the junction does not line up with germline, which may come from a read error. The V and J genes are TRBV10-3 and TRBJ1-1; TRBD1 aligns across 8 bases. The CDR3 contains 14 residues. The germline CDR1 and CDR2 sequences are ENHRY and SYGVKD. This CDR3 reads CASSYMDRAAEAFF. The CDR3 coding sequence is TGTGCCAGCAGTTACATGGACAGGGCGGCTGAAGCTTTCTTT.